One and the same sample provided the 26 T cell receptor beta chains below, sequenced in a study of graft-versus-host responses after intestinal transplantation. Profiled with immunoSEQ multiplex PCR; TCRdb holds only in-frame clones, not every one. Among 60,000 to 90,000 clones listed, roughly 88% were seen once. These TCRs' antigens remain unknown. The material was unstimulated CD8+ T cells sorted from spleen or lymph node cells, obtained before intestinal transplant. These TCRs come from a human donor who received an intestinal transplant.

The chain recombines TRBV19 with TRBJ2-1; TRBD2 aligns across 10 bases. The CDR3 has 14 residues. V lost 7 bases to trimming and J lost 7 bases; unmatched junction nucleotides: 7. The germline V gene encodes CDR1 LNHDA and CDR2 SQIVND (reference sequence). The CDR3 loop is CASKSGGAGNEQFF. CDR3 in DNA: TGTGCCAGTAAAAGCGGGGGGGCTGGGAATGAGCAGTTCTTC.

The rearrangement joins TRBV7-9 to TRBJ2-7, with D unresolved. Germline V gene sequence: CDR1 SEHNR, CDR2 FQNEAQ (reference sequence). This CDR3 contains 14 residues. V was pared by 5 bases and J by 1 base, with 12 bases between. The CDR3 DNA reads TGTGCCAGCAGCCCCGACTCTCTGTCCTACGAGCAGTACTTC. It yields the protein CASSPDSLSYEQYF.

The chain employs TRBV9 and TRBJ2-2, with TRBD1 matching over 7 bases. Per germline, CDR1 SGDLS and CDR2 YYNGEE. The V segment lost 4 bases and the J segment 7 bases; nucleotides outside the gene matches: 10. There are 15 residues in the CDR3. CDR3 protein: CASSPQTGYSGELFF. CDR3 nucleotides: TGTGCCAGCAGCCCCCAGACAGGGTATAGCGGGGAGCTGTTTTTT.

The chain couples TRBV19 to TRBJ1-1; TRBD1 matches 8 bases. CDR1 is LNHDA and CDR2 is SQIVND in the germline V gene (reference sequence). The J segment lost 5 bases and the V segment lost 6 bases, leaving 2 bases of the junction unmatched. The CDR3 has 12 amino acids. CDR3 bases: TGTGCCAGTAGCCAGGGGGCAACTGAAGCTTTCTTT. Its protein is CASSQGATEAFF.

This chain links TRBV28 with TRBJ2-1; D gene ambiguous. Trimming cost V 5 bases and J 5 bases, with 10 bases left between them. There are 13 residues in the CDR3. Germline V lookup: CDR1 MDHEN, CDR2 SYDVKM. CDR3 DNA: TGTGCCAGCAGTCTACTTATTAACAATGAGCAGTTCTTC. Its protein is CASSLLINNEQFF.

This rearrangement joins TRBV11-2 to TRBJ2-6; D is perhaps TRBD1 (6 bases). CDR1 SGHAT and CDR2 FQNNGV come from the germline V gene. This CDR3 contains 14 residues. V was shortened by 5 bases and J by 4 bases, with 9 bases between the two germline ends. The CDR3 here is CASSPGVGANVLTF. The CDR3 DNA reads as TGTGCCAGCAGCCCAGGGGTGGGGGCCAACGTCCTGACTTTC.

The chain joins TRBV15 to TRBJ1-5; 7 bases are a match to TRBD1. V trimming: 1 base; J trimming: 4 bases; junction bases outside the gene matches: 4. Germline loops: CDR1 LNHNV, CDR2 YYDKDF (reference sequence). The CDR3 contains 15 residues. The CDR3 nucleotides read TGTGCCACCAGCAGAGTCCGGGACAGTAATCAGCCCCAGCATTTT. Encoded protein: CATSRVRDSNQPQHF. The full variable domain, rest sourced from reference TRBV15 and TRBJ1-5, is DAMVIQNPRYQVTQFGKPVTLSCSQTLNHNVMYWYQQKSSQAPKLLFHYYDKDFNNEADTPDNFQSRRPNTSFCFLDIRSPGLGDTAMYLCATSRVRDSNQPQHFGDGTRLSIL.

V usage is TRBV9 and J usage is TRBJ1-1; 7 bases line up with TRBD1. Per the germline V gene, CDR1 is SGDLS and CDR2 is YYNGEE. This CDR3 contains 16 residues. Trimming took 0 bases from V and 1 from J; bases not matched to a gene: 6. CDR3 in amino acids: CASSVVSQGTNTEAFF. The CDR3 DNA reads as TGTGCCAGCAGCGTAGTCTCACAGGGGACGAACACTGAAGCTTTCTTT. Complete variable domain (other parts from reference TRBV9 and TRBJ1-1): DSGVTQTPKHLITATGQRVTLRCSPRSGDLSVYWYQQSLDQGLQFLIQYYNGEERAKGNILERFSAQQFPDLHSELNLSSLELGDSALYFCASSVVSQGTNTEAFFGQGTRLTVV.

The genes are TRBV2 and TRBJ2-3, with 8 positions matching TRBD2. The germline gives CDR1 SNHLY, CDR2 FYNNEI. V lost 6 bases and J lost 5; bases outside the gene matches: 7. There are 14 residues in the CDR3. The DNA of the CDR3 is TGTGCCAGCAGCGGAGGACTAGCATTAGATACGCAGTATTTT. Translating gives CASSGGLALDTQYF. The variable domain in full, completed from reference TRBV2 and TRBJ2-3, reads EPEVTQTPSHQVTQMGQEVILRCVPISNHLYFYWYRQILGQKVEFLVSFYNNEISEKSEIFDDQFSVERPDGSNFTLKIRSTKLEDSAMYFCASSGGLALDTQYFGPGTRLTVL.

This chain connects TRBV7-9 to TRBJ1-6; no clear D. Germline CDR1 SEHNR, CDR2 FQNEAQ (reference sequence). CDR3 length equals 14 residues. Trimming took off 4 bases at V and 7 bases at J, with 11 bases between the two ends. This CDR3 is CASSSGRENSPLHF. The CDR3 nucleotides are TGTGCCAGCAGCTCCGGACGGGAGAATTCACCCCTCCACTTT.

In the case of this clone: Other nucleotide sequences from this sample produce the same CDR3. The V and J genes are TRBV9 and TRBJ2-1; 10 bases align to TRBD2. Trimming took 0 bases from V and 8 from J; bases not matched to a gene: 5. Germline assignment: CDR1 SGDLS and CDR2 YYNGEE. This CDR3 region has 15 residues. The CDR3: CASSVASGGAHEQFF. The DNA for the CDR3 is TGTGCCAGCAGCGTAGCCAGCGGGGGGGCCCATGAGCAGTTCTTC.

This clone was detected once. This sequence joins TRBV4-1 and TRBJ2-5; D might be TRBD2 (5 bases). Trimming pared 4 bases from V and 3 bases from J, leaving 12 bases between. Germline V gene sequence: CDR1 MGHRA, CDR2 YSYEKL. The CDR3 spans 14 residues. CDR3 sequence reads: CASSLSPGEETQYF. CDR3 coding DNA: TGCGCCAGCAGCCTCAGCCCCGGGGAAGAGACCCAGTACTTC.

The chain combines TRBV2 with TRBJ1-5; no reliable D call. V lost 5 bases and J lost 1, with 9 bases in between. Looked up from germline, CDR1 is SNHLY and CDR2 is FYNNEI. The CDR3 has 14 residues. The CDR3 DNA sequence: TGTGCCAGCAGTTCGGCGGCGAGCAATCAGCCCCAGCATTTT. This encodes CASSSAASNQPQHF.

The chain recombines TRBV6-1 with TRBJ2-5; 12 nucleotides agree with TRBD2. The assigned J gene may be wrong: the sequence end matches TRBJ2-7 better. The germline V gene encodes CDR1 MNHNS and CDR2 SASEGT. The CDR3 totals 15 residues. CDR3 DNA: TGTGCCAGCAGTGACCCTAGCGGGGGGGCCGCCGAGCAGTACTTC. This gives the protein CASSDPSGGAAEQYF.

The chain carries TRBV19 and TRBJ2-2, with D possibly matching TRBD2 (6 bases). This CDR3 comprises 14 residues. Germline CDR1 is LNHDA and CDR2 is SQIVND (reference sequence). Trimming took off 7 bases at V and 6 bases at J, with 15 bases between the two ends. The CDR3 region is CASTSGREAGELFF. In DNA, the CDR3 is TGTGCCAGTACCTCGGGCAGGGAGGCCGGGGAGCTGTTTTTT.

The J gene is TRBJ1-1, the V gene TRBV5-6; D gene uncertain. The CDR3 is 13 amino acids. Germline CDR1 reads SGHDT; CDR2 reads YYEEEE. Trimming removed 1 base at V and 7 bases at J, with 11 bases between. This chain's CDR3 is CASSLSLASEAFF. The CDR3 DNA sequence: TGTGCCAGCAGCTTGAGTCTAGCGAGTGAAGCTTTCTTT.

The chain employs TRBV4-1 and TRBJ2-7; D is perhaps TRBD1 (6 bases). Trimming removed 5 bases from V and 3 bases from J, with 14 bases in between. Looked up from germline, CDR1 is MGHRA and CDR2 is YSYEKL. The CDR3 covers 14 residues. This CDR3 reads CASSATQGSYEQYF. CDR3 coding DNA: TGCGCCAGCAGCGCAACCCAGGGGAGCTACGAGCAGTACTTC.

CDR3 loop: CASTPGQGNTEAFF. The CDR3 DNA follows: TGTGCCAGTACCCCGGGACAGGGGAACACTGAAGCTTTCTTT. J is TRBJ1-1 and V is TRBV19; 9 bases map to TRBD1. Germline values: CDR1 LNHDA, CDR2 SQIVND (reference sequence). There are 14 residues in the CDR3. J gave up 1 base and V 7 bases, and 4 bases lay outside the gene matches.

The chain links TRBV27 to TRBJ2-1, with 12 bases that match TRBD1. This CDR3 comprises 15 residues. From germline, CDR1 is MNHEY and CDR2 SMNVEV (reference sequence). Losses at the gene ends were 2 bases for V and 9 bases for J; bases not matched to a gene: 5. CDR3 DNA: TGTGCCAGCAGTTTAGGGGACAGGGGGCTTGGTGAGCAGTTCTTC. This gives the protein CASSLGDRGLGEQFF.

Comment on this clone: One end of the junction is discordant with germline, which a read error may explain. The rearrangement joins TRBV2 to TRBJ2-3, with 7 bases lining up with TRBD2. The germline gives CDR1 SNHLY, CDR2 FYNNEI. The CDR3 is 15 residues long. This CDR3 is CASSQAGRLTDTQYF. CDR3 in DNA: TGTGCCAGCAGTCAAGCGGGGAGACTCACAGATACGCAGTATTTT.

V is TRBV9 and J is TRBJ2-3; 9 positions agree with TRBD1. The ends lost 3 bases at V and 0 bases at J; junction bases unmatched: 5. The CDR3 extends over 16 amino acids. Germline V lookup: CDR1 SGDLS, CDR2 YYNGEE. The CDR3 coding sequence is TGTGCCAGCAGCGGCCGGACAGGGGCAAGCACAGATACGCAGTATTTT. Translation: CASSGRTGASTDTQYF.

V and J are TRBV5-5 and TRBJ2-7, with D maybe TRBD1 (6 bases). The V and J ends lost 4 bases and 6 bases respectively, with 11 bases between them. CDR1 SGHKS and CDR2 YYEKEE come from the germline V gene (reference sequence). CDR3 size: 12 residues. The CDR3 DNA sequence: TGTGCCAGCAGCCGACAGGTATCCGAGCAGTACTTC. Its translation is CASSRQVSEQYF. The full variable domain, completed using reference TRBV5-5 and TRBJ2-7, is DAGVTQSPTHLIKTRGQQVTLRCSPISGHKSVSWYQQVLGQGPQFIFQYYEKEERGRGNFPDRFSARQFPNYSSELNVNALLLGDSALYLCASSRQVSEQYFGPGTRLTVT.

The rearrangement uses TRBV10-3 and TRBJ2-1; 11 nucleotides match TRBD2. In germline, CDR1 is ENHRY, CDR2 SYGVKD. Unmatched junction bases numbered 9, after V lost 7 bases and J lost 4 bases. The CDR3 has 16 residues. Here the CDR3 DNA reads TGTGCCATCATGGGAGATGGACTAGCGGGTTACAATGAGCAGTTCTTC. Residues: CAIMGDGLAGYNEQFF.

The rearrangement joins TRBV10-2 to TRBJ1-4; D ambiguous. Per germline, CDR1 WSHSY and CDR2 SAAADI. CDR3 length equals 16 residues. V was trimmed by 4 bases and J by 0 bases, leaving 12 bases between them. The CDR3 spells CASSAMAESTNEKLFF. CDR3 nucleotide sequence: TGCGCCAGCAGTGCAATGGCAGAATCAACTAATGAAAAACTGTTTTTT.

The CDR3 protein is CASSAGEQFF. In DNA form, the CDR3 reads TGTGCCAGCAGTGCAGGGGAGCAGTTCTTC. This chain uses TRBV6-6 with TRBJ2-1; TRBD1 is a possible D gene (5 bases). CDR3 length: 10 residues. Germline values: CDR1 MNHNY, CDR2 SVGAGI (reference sequence). The V gene lost 5 bases and the J gene lost 10 bases, with 6 bases spanning the gap.

V is TRBV12-5 and J is TRBJ1-1, with D perhaps TRBD1 (6 bases). The CDR3 has 14 residues. The germline CDR1 and CDR2 sequences are LGHNT and FRNRAP. The germline V and J ends were trimmed by 5 bases and 11 bases, with 21 bases remaining between them. CDR3: CASGAGTPTQGAFF. CDR3 DNA: TGTGCTAGTGGTGCCGGGACACCAACTCAGGGGGCTTTCTTT.